This TCR beta chain was identified in a study of blood T cell repertoires in COVID-19. On the study more broadly: The origin of the acute and convalescent COVID-19 samples was the United States, Italy and Spain.

The CDR3 extends over 14 amino acids. The germline gives CDR1 ENHRY, CDR2 SYGVKD. With 8 bases clipped from V and 0 bases from J, the junction kept 3 bases outside the gene matches. In the authors' workflow: Reference gene primer amplification yielded estimated nucleated cell counts. Some clones are missing from TCRdb's copy, which holds only in-frame ones; the method was immunoSEQ multiplex PCR. V, J and clone size are taken as reported in that table, and D and trimming were inferred from the DNA itself. The sample includes 200,000 to 250,000 clones, roughly nine tenths seen only once; the top ten take under 2%.

This receptor was taken from a man in his 70s with acute or convalescent COVID-19. The sequenced material came from peripheral blood. The V call is TRBV10-3, the J call TRBJ2-5; 10 bases line up with TRBD1. The CDR3 nucleotides read TGTGCCATCTCGGGACAGGGGAACCAAGAGACCCAGTACTTC. It encodes CAISGQGNQETQYF.